This is a list of T cell receptor beta chains from one sample in a study of blood T cell repertoires in COVID-19. TCRdb's table, derived via immunoSEQ multiplex PCR, lists solely in-frame clones and lacks some. This table holds 93,000 or so clones, approximately 86% found once. Sequencing used peripheral blood. Every receptor here comes from a human donor in a cohort sampled during active COVID-19. Both conserved end residues are part of each CDR3. Fields, in order: V gene, CDR3 protein.

TRBV6-5 CASSYSKGARGYTF
TRBV7-9 CASSLGRSETF
TRBV7-6 CASSPFRQGSEAFF
TRBV19 CASSIAGDDGYTF
TRBV11-2 CASSLDGANSYEQYF
TRBV11-2 CASSRDRGRETQYF
TRBV30 CAWSQGRGGTDTQYF
TRBV6-1 CASSEARTVLGSPQHF
TRBV3-1/TRBV3-2 CASSLTSSDSPLHF
TRBV5-1 CASSLASSGRRVTYNEQFF
TRBV6-5 CASSLRGANTEAFF
TRBV11-3 CASSPRRGQETQYF
TRBV2 CASSESLAGTSGGLNTGELFF
TRBV27 CASSLGPYPTRDRSYGYTF
TRBV28 CASRLRGAPQQNYEQYF
TRBV5-6 CASSIALGMGREKLFF
TRBV5-1 CASSFVNTGELFF
TRBV6-6 CASRREVSTGELFF
TRBV3-1/TRBV3-2 CASSQEQGGNIQYF
TRBV4-2 CASSQEPGLGLYEQYF
TRBV9 CASSVGADDLYEQYF
TRBV19 CASSIDYTGELFF
TRBV2 CASRLSGAFRVSANTGELFF
TRBV5-4 CASSLVGLVEETQYF
TRBV7-9 CASSRSDRGPEAFF
TRBV19 CASSVYGGGLTKNIQYF
TRBV7-9 CASSFDRGTDYGYTF
TRBV4-3 CASSQDGAGRNEKLFF
TRBV10-3 CAISEVQGEAFF
TRBV11-2 CASSSATGLRGYTF
TRBV10-3 CAISELGLGVSETQYF
TRBV6-2/TRBV6-3 CASRPNWAGDEQFF
TRBV7-2 CASRSQGSRTYEQYF
TRBV7-2 CASSAHGQGYGYTF
TRBV9 CASSQTGQDSYNEQFF
TRBV6-5 CASSYSTGEVGYEQYF
TRBV9 CASSERYQETQYF
TRBV10-3 CAISESISSLLEQYF
TRBV19 CASSLRPGQGYEQYF
TRBV19 CASRRQGESPLHF
TRBV19 CASSIGFGSNQPQHF
TRBV3-1/TRBV3-2 CASSPTQLRSGNTIYF
TRBV9 CASSVRTGTPGNTIYF
TRBV6-5 CASRTGQASYEQYF
TRBV30 CAWRWLAYNEQFF
TRBV5-1 CASSATGNYEQYF
TRBV3-1/TRBV3-2 CASSQAGGTYEQYF
TRBV2 CASAEPGTGQETQYF
TRBV24-1 CATSVHSSNQPQHF
TRBV6-6 CASSTTGVGNSPLHF
TRBV29-1 CSVDEGDANTGELFF
TRBV7-2 CASSSRTGELGYF